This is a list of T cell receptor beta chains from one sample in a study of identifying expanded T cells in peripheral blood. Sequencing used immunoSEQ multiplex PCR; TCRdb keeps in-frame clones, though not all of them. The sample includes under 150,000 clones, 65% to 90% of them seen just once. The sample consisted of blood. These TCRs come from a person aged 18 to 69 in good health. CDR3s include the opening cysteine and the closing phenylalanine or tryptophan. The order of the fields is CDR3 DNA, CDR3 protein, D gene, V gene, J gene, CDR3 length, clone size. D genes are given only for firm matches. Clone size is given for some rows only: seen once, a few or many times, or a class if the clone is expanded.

cdr3_nt: TGTGCCAGCAGTGGCACTAGCGGGGGGGCCAAGAATGAGCAGTTCTTC
cdr3_aa: CASSGTSGGAKNEQFF
d_call: TRBD2
v_call: TRBV2
j_call: TRBJ2-1
cdr3_length: 16
clone_size: .

cdr3_nt: TGTGCCAGCAGCCAAAGCGGGGGGACCGAAAATGAGCAGTTCTTC
cdr3_aa: CASSQSGGTENEQFF
d_call: TRBD2
v_call: TRBV11-3
j_call: TRBJ2-1
cdr3_length: 15
clone_size: .

cdr3_nt: TGTGCCAGGGGGCCTTTGAGGGGCGGGAAGACCCAGTACTTC
cdr3_aa: CARGPLRGGKTQYF
d_call: .
v_call: TRBV30
j_call: TRBJ2-5
cdr3_length: 14
clone_size: .

cdr3_nt: TGTGCCAGCAGATCGTATGGGACTACCAATGAGCAGTTCTTC
cdr3_aa: CASRSYGTTNEQFF
d_call: TRBD2
v_call: TRBV7-2
j_call: TRBJ2-1
cdr3_length: 14
clone_size: .

cdr3_nt: TGTGCCAGCAGCCAAGAAGGGGGCAGGGCTAGCAATCAGCCCCAGCATTTT
cdr3_aa: CASSQEGGRASNQPQHF
d_call: TRBD1
v_call: TRBV4-2
j_call: TRBJ1-5
cdr3_length: 17
clone_size: .

cdr3_nt: TGTGCCAGCAGCTTAGGCGGATGGGGGCAAGACTCCGAGCAGTACTTC
cdr3_aa: CASSLGGWGQDSEQYF
d_call: .
v_call: TRBV7-6
j_call: TRBJ2-7
cdr3_length: 16
clone_size: .

cdr3_nt: TGTGCCAGCAGTGGGTGGGGCGGGAACTACGAGCAGTACTTC
cdr3_aa: CASSGWGGNYEQYF
d_call: .
v_call: TRBV2
j_call: TRBJ2-7
cdr3_length: 14
clone_size: .

cdr3_nt: TGTGCCAGCAGCCCTGCCGGGACAGCCTTGGTTGATCAGCCCCAGCATTTT
cdr3_aa: CASSPAGTALVDQPQHF
d_call: TRBD1
v_call: TRBV5-5
j_call: TRBJ1-5
cdr3_length: 17
clone_size: once

cdr3_nt: TGCGCCAGCAGCCAAGGAACAGGAAACTCCTACGAGCAGTACTTC
cdr3_aa: CASSQGTGNSYEQYF
d_call: .
v_call: TRBV5-1
j_call: TRBJ2-7
cdr3_length: 15
clone_size: .

cdr3_nt: TGTGCCAGCAGAGATTCCGGGACTAGCTCGGACGAGCAGTACTTC
cdr3_aa: CASRDSGTSSDEQYF
d_call: TRBD2
v_call: TRBV6-5
j_call: TRBJ2-7
cdr3_length: 15
clone_size: .

cdr3_nt: TGTGCTAGTGGTTACCCTAGCGGGGGGGCCACAGATACGCAGTATTTT
cdr3_aa: CASGYPSGGATDTQYF
d_call: TRBD2
v_call: TRBV12-5
j_call: TRBJ2-3
cdr3_length: 16
clone_size: .

cdr3_nt: TGTGCCAGCAGTGACGAGCCCCTACGAGAGCAGTACTTC
cdr3_aa: CASSDEPLREQYF
d_call: .
v_call: TRBV6-4
j_call: TRBJ2-7
cdr3_length: 13
clone_size: once

cdr3_nt: TGTGCCAGCAGCCATACAGGGGGCGACTATGGCTACACCTTC
cdr3_aa: CASSHTGGDYGYTF
d_call: TRBD1
v_call: TRBV7-9
j_call: TRBJ1-2
cdr3_length: 14
clone_size: few

cdr3_nt: TGCGCCAGCAGCCATCTCAACTATGGCTACACCTTC
cdr3_aa: CASSHLNYGYTF
d_call: .
v_call: TRBV4-1
j_call: TRBJ1-2
cdr3_length: 12
clone_size: .

cdr3_nt: TGCGCCAGCAGCCTCTCGCGGGGGGGGGACCGCCGTGATACGCAGTATTTT
cdr3_aa: CASSLSRGGDRRDTQYF
d_call: TRBD2
v_call: TRBV4-3
j_call: TRBJ2-3
cdr3_length: 17
clone_size: .

cdr3_nt: TGTGCCAGCAGCGCGGGACTGGGCTCGGAGACCCAGTACTTC
cdr3_aa: CASSAGLGSETQYF
d_call: .
v_call: TRBV9
j_call: TRBJ2-5
cdr3_length: 14
clone_size: once

cdr3_nt: TGTGCCAGCAGCCGTCATCCTACTAGCGGCTACGAGCAGTACTTC
cdr3_aa: CASSRHPTSGYEQYF
d_call: TRBD2
v_call: TRBV14
j_call: TRBJ2-7
cdr3_length: 15
clone_size: .

cdr3_nt: TGTGCCAGCAGCCAATCACAGGGAAACTATGGCTACACCTTC
cdr3_aa: CASSQSQGNYGYTF
d_call: .
v_call: TRBV4-2
j_call: TRBJ1-2
cdr3_length: 14
clone_size: .

cdr3_nt: TGTGCCAGCAGCTTAGTGCAGGGGGCAACAGCTTTCTTT
cdr3_aa: CASSLVQGATAFF
d_call: TRBD1
v_call: TRBV7-2
j_call: TRBJ1-1
cdr3_length: 13
clone_size: .

cdr3_nt: TGTGCCAGCTCACCTCGCCTGTCGGCTAATGAAAAACTGTTTTTT
cdr3_aa: CASSPRLSANEKLFF
d_call: .
v_call: TRBV18
j_call: TRBJ1-4
cdr3_length: 15
clone_size: .

cdr3_nt: TGTGCCAGACCCCGGGTCGGTAACACAGATACGCAGTATTTT
cdr3_aa: CARPRVGNTDTQYF
d_call: .
v_call: TRBV7-5
j_call: TRBJ2-3
cdr3_length: 14
clone_size: .

cdr3_nt: TGCAGCGTTACCGGGACCCCCACAGATACGCAGTATTTT
cdr3_aa: CSVTGTPTDTQYF
d_call: .
v_call: TRBV29-1
j_call: TRBJ2-3
cdr3_length: 13
clone_size: .

cdr3_nt: TGTGCCAGCTCACCAGTAGCAGATACGCAGTATTTT
cdr3_aa: CASSPVADTQYF
d_call: .
v_call: TRBV18
j_call: TRBJ2-3
cdr3_length: 12
clone_size: .

cdr3_nt: TGTGCCAGTAGCGTCTACTCAGGCGAGCAGTTCTTC
cdr3_aa: CASSVYSGEQFF
d_call: .
v_call: TRBV19
j_call: TRBJ2-1
cdr3_length: 12
clone_size: once

cdr3_nt: TGTGCCAGCAGCTTAGCGGGGGCAGGAGGAAATGAGCAGTTCTTC
cdr3_aa: CASSLAGAGGNEQFF
d_call: .
v_call: TRBV7-2
j_call: TRBJ2-1
cdr3_length: 15
clone_size: .

cdr3_nt: TGTGCCAGCAGCTTAGTCTCCTACGAGCAGTACTTC
cdr3_aa: CASSLVSYEQYF
d_call: .
v_call: TRBV7-2
j_call: TRBJ2-7
cdr3_length: 12
clone_size: .

cdr3_nt: TGCGCCAGCAGCCAAGGGACGGCGGCCGGGGAGCTGTTTTTT
cdr3_aa: CASSQGTAAGELFF
d_call: .
v_call: TRBV4-1
j_call: TRBJ2-2
cdr3_length: 14
clone_size: .

cdr3_nt: TGTGCCAGCAGTTTACGTCAACCGGGACAGTACTATGGCTACACCTTC
cdr3_aa: CASSLRQPGQYYGYTF
d_call: .
v_call: TRBV12-1
j_call: TRBJ1-2
cdr3_length: 16
clone_size: .